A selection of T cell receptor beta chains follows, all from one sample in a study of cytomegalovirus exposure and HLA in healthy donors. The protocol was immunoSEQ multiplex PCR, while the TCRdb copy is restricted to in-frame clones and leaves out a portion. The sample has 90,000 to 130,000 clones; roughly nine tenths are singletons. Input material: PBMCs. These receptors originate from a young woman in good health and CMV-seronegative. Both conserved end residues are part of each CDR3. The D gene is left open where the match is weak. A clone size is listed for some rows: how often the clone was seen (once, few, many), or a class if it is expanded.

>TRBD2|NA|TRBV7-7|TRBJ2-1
CASSLSGRVSNEQFF
TGTGCTAGCAGCCTAAGCGGGAGGGTAAGCAATGAGCAGTTCTTC
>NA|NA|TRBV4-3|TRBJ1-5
CASSQDLWGGQPQHF
TGCGCCAGCAGCCAAGATCTTTGGGGGGGACAGCCCCAGCATTTT
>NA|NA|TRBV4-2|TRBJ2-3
CASSQEGGRDTQYF
TGTGCCAGCAGCCAGGAGGGGGGGAGGGATACGCAGTATTTT
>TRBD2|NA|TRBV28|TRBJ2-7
CASSSGTYEQYF
TGTGCCAGCAGTAGCGGGACCTACGAGCAGTACTTC
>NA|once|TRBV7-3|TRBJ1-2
CASSSLAGRLNYGYTF
TGTGCCAGCAGCTCACTAGCTGGGAGACTTAACTATGGCTACACCTTC
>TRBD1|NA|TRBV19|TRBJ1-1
CASRTGERTEAFF
TGTGCCAGTAGGACAGGGGAAAGGACTGAAGCTTTCTTT
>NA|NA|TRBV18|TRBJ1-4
CASSPGVGYNEKLFF
TGTGCCAGCTCACCTGGAGTCGGATATAATGAAAAACTGTTTTTT
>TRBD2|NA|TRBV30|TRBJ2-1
CAWSATSGRGNEQFF
TGTGCCTGGAGCGCCACTAGCGGGAGGGGAAATGAGCAGTTCTTC
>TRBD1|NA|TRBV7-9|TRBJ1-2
CASSLTGGGYTF
TGTGCCAGCAGCCTGACAGGGGGAGGCTACACCTTC
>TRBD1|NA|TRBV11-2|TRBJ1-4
CASSPGTGGEKLFF
TGTGCCAGCAGCCCCGGGACAGGGGGAGAAAAACTGTTTTTT
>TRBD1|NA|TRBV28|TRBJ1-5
CASSPGTGDQPQHF
TGTGCCAGCAGTCCCGGGACAGGGGATCAGCCCCAGCATTTT
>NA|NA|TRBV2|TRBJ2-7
CASSQIQPSYEQYF
TGTGCCAGCAGTCAAATACAGCCTTCCTACGAGCAGTACTTC
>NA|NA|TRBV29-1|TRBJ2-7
CSVASGRAYEQYF
TGCAGCGTTGCCAGCGGGCGAGCCTACGAGCAGTACTTC
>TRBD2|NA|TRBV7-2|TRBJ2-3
CASSLRTSGKHTDTQYF
TGTGCCAGCAGCTTACGGACTAGCGGGAAACACACAGATACGCAGTATTTT
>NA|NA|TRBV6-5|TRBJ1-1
CASIQNTEAFF
TGTGCCAGCATACAGAACACTGAAGCTTTCTTT
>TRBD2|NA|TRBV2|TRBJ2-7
CASVELAGGNEQYF
TGTGCCAGCGTTGAACTAGCGGGAGGAAACGAGCAGTACTTC
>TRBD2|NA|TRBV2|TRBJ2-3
CASSPTSGVRDTQYF
TGTGCCAGCAGTCCTACTAGCGGGGTTAGAGATACGCAGTATTTT
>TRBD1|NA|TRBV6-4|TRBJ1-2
CASSDSREGARTF
TGTGCCAGCAGTGACTCTCGGGAGGGGGCGCGCACCTTC
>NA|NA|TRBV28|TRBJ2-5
CASSFGLEETQYF
TGTGCCAGCAGTTTCGGTCTGGAGGAGACCCAGTACTTC
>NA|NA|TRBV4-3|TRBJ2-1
CASSQDHLRIAGNEQFF
TGCGCCAGCAGCCAAGACCACCTTAGGATAGCTGGCAATGAGCAGTTCTTC
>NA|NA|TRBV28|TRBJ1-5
CASSLIDSRSNQPQHF
TGTGCCAGCAGTTTAATTGACAGCCGTTCCAATCAGCCCCAGCATTTT
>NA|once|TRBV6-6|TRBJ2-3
CASSYHSDTQYF
TGTGCCAGCAGTTACCATTCAGATACGCAGTATTTT
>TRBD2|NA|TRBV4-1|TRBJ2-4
CASSLLWSGGRYF
TGCGCCAGCAGCCTCCTGTGGTCGGGAGGGAGGTACTTC
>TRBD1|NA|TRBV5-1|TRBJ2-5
CASSSEGAGTVFRNDQETQYF
TGCGCCAGCAGTTCCGAGGGGGCCGGGACAGTTTTTAGGAACGACCAAGAGACCCAGTACTTC
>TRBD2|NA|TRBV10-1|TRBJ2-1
CASSGLAGVGGQFYEQFF
TGCGCCAGCAGCGGACTAGCGGGAGTAGGAGGTCAGTTCTATGAGCAGTTCTTC
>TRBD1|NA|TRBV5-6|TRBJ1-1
CASSFTGGTTEAFF
TGTGCCAGCAGCTTTACAGGGGGAACCACTGAAGCTTTCTTT
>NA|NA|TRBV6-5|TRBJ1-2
CATVDNPVLYGYTF
TGTGCCACCGTCGACAACCCAGTTCTCTATGGCTACACCTTC
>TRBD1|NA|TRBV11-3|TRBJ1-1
CASTLARTGEGTEAFF
TGTGCCAGCACCTTAGCCCGGACAGGGGAAGGCACTGAAGCTTTCTTT
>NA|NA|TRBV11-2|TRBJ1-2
CASSLDLGPGCTF
TGTGCCAGCAGCTTAGATCTGGGGCCAGGCTGCACCTTC
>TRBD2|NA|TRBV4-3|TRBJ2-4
CASSQDFLAGGSLYIQYF
TGCGCCAGCAGCCAAGATTTCCTAGCGGGAGGGTCTCTATACATTCAGTACTTC
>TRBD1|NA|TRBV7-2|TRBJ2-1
CASSPNRAGQGSSYNEQFF
TGTGCCAGCAGTCCGAATCGAGCGGGACAGGGAAGCTCCTACAATGAGCAGTTCTTC
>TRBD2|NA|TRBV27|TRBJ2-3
CASLSNLGLAGGPSTDTQYF
TGTGCCAGCCTCTCGAACCTGGGACTAGCGGGGGGCCCTAGCACAGATACGCAGTATTTT
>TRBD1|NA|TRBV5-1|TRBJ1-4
CASSTPGQGNEKLFF
TGCGCCAGCAGCACCCCGGGACAGGGAAATGAAAAACTGTTTTTT
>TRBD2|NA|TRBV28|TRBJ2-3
CASSLAGGTDTQYF
TGTGCCAGCAGTTTGGCGGGAGGGACAGATACGCAGTATTTT
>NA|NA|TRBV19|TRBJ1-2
CASSFKQGVYGYTF
TGTGCCAGTAGTTTCAAACAGGGAGTCTATGGCTACACCTTC
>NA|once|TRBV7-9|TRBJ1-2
CASSGFRGYTF
TGTGCCAGCAGCGGCTTCCGGGGGTACACCTTC
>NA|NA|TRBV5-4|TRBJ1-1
CASSDPVGGNTEAFF
TGTGCCAGCAGCGACCCAGTGGGGGGGAACACTGAAGCTTTCTTT
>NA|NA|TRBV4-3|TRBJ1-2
CASSQERQGNYGYTF
TGCGCCAGCAGCCAAGAGAGGCAGGGGAACTATGGCTACACCTTC
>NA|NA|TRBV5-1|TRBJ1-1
CASSLGHSLGAFF
TGCGCCAGCAGCTTGGGACACTCCCTGGGAGCTTTCTTT
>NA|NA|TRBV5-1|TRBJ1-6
CASSENRVSSYNSPLHF
TGCGCCAGCAGCGAAAACAGGGTAAGCTCCTATAATTCACCCCTCCACTTT
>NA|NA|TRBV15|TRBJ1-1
CATQKEVGEGNTEAFF
TGTGCCACCCAGAAGGAGGTAGGGGAGGGAAACACTGAAGCTTTCTTT
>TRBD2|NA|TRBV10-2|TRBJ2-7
CASSENVAGGIYEQYF
TGCGCCAGCAGTGAGAATGTAGCGGGAGGTATCTACGAGCAGTACTTC
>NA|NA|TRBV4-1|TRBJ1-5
CASSPQEDQPQHF
TGCGCCAGCAGCCCCCAGGAGGACCAGCCCCAGCATTTT
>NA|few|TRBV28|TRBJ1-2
CASSFQYITAYGYTF
TGTGCCAGCAGTTTCCAATATATTACAGCTTATGGCTACACCTTC
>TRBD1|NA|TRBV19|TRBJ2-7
CASSMRDRLYEQYF
TGTGCCAGTAGTATGAGGGACAGGCTCTACGAGCAGTACTTC